A single sample is the source of the 14 T cell receptor beta chains below, sequenced in a study of vaccination effects on CD4 cells after COVID-19. Their recognized antigens are unknown. The protocol was immunoSEQ multiplex PCR, while the TCRdb copy is restricted to in-frame clones and leaves out a portion. The data show roughly 20,000 clones, 70% seen once. Antigen-specific CD4+ T cells were expanded with viral peptide pools in the ViraFEST assay before sequencing. Following a roughly ten-day culture, CD4+ T cells were purified. Sequenced here: CD4+ T cells from PBMCs cultured with HCoV-229E spike peptides, sampled before COVID-19 vaccination. These TCRs come from a human donor who received a COVID-19 vaccine.

CDR3 protein: CASRGQGALTDTQYF. Here the CDR3 DNA reads TGTGCCAGTAGAGGACAGGGGGCTCTAACAGATACGCAGTATTTT. The gene calls are TRBV19 and TRBJ2-3; 11 bases map to TRBD1. The V and J ends lost 6 bases and 3 bases, in that order; junction bases with no gene match: 5. The germline CDR1 and CDR2 sequences are LNHDA and SQIVND (reference sequence). The CDR3 has 15 residues.

This clone was detected only a few times. The V call is TRBV19, the J call TRBJ2-2; 12 bases agree with TRBD2. The CDR3 extends over 16 amino acids. The germline V gene has CDR1 LNHDA and CDR2 SQIVND (reference sequence). The J segment lost 6 bases and the V segment lost 2 bases, leaving 4 bases of the junction unmatched. The CDR3 is CASSISSGRVPGELFF. The CDR3 DNA follows: TGTGCCAGTAGTATATCTAGCGGGAGGGTACCCGGGGAGCTGTTTTTT.

V and J are TRBV5-5 and TRBJ2-1; 13 bases are shared with TRBD2. Germline CDR1 and CDR2: SGHKS and YYEKEE (reference sequence). The CDR3 is 18 residues long. Unmatched junction bases numbered 9, after V lost 1 base and J lost 5 bases. The CDR3 protein is CASSLIILGLAGNNEQFF. The CDR3 DNA reads TGTGCCAGCAGCTTGATCATTTTGGGACTAGCGGGGAACAATGAGCAGTTCTTC. The entire variable domain, with the rest obtained from reference TRBV5-5 and TRBJ2-1, is as follows: DAGVTQSPTHLIKTRGQQVTLRCSPISGHKSVSWYQQVLGQGPQFIFQYYEKEERGRGNFPDRFSARQFPNYSSELNVNALLLGDSALYLCASSLIILGLAGNNEQFFGPGTRLTVL.

The rearrangement uses TRBV5-4 and TRBJ2-7; D may be TRBD2 (5 bases). Germline V gives CDR1 SGHNT, CDR2 YYREEE (reference sequence). Between the trimmed V and J ends, which lost 4 bases and 5 bases, there was a span of 10 bases. This CDR3 has 12 amino acids. CDR3 region: CASSLGVHEQYF. Written as DNA, the CDR3 is TGTGCCAGCAGCCTGGGAGTCCACGAGCAGTACTTC.

The chain carries TRBV4-1 and TRBJ1-3, with 9 bases lining up with TRBD1. CDR3 length: 16 amino acids. J was trimmed by 8 bases and V by 1 base; bases with no gene match: 9. Germline V gene data show CDR1 as MGHRA and CDR2 as YSYEKL. For the CDR3, the DNA is TGCGCCAGCAGCCAAGGGTTTGTGACAGGGGGATACACCATATATTTT. It translates to CASSQGFVTGGYTIYF.

The genes are TRBV7-8 and TRBJ1-2, with TRBD1 identical over 8 bases. V shed 5 bases, J shed 6 bases, and the junction held 11 bases outside the gene matches. The germline CDR1 and CDR2 sequences are SGHVS and FQNEAQ. CDR3 length: 15 residues. Here the CDR3 reads CASSRSTGEVHGYTF. CDR3 DNA: TGTGCCAGCAGCAGATCGACAGGGGAGGTTCATGGCTACACCTTC. Combining the CDR3 with reference TRBV7-8 and TRBJ1-2 gives the whole variable domain GAGVSQSPRYKVAKRGQDVALRCDPISGHVSLFWYQQALGQGPEFLTYFQNEAQLDKSGLPSDRFFAERPEGSVSTLKIQRTQQEDSAVYLCASSRSTGEVHGYTFGSGTRLTVV.

The rearrangement links TRBV24-1 to TRBJ2-1, with TRBD1 matching over 8 bases. In germline, CDR1 is KGHDR, CDR2 SFDVKD. The trim removed 4 bases at V and 2 bases at J, leaving 6 bases unmatched. The CDR3 has 16 residues. The CDR3, as DNA: TGTGCCACCAGTGACCGCGGACAGGGAGCCTACAATGAGCAGTTCTTC. Amino acids: CATSDRGQGAYNEQFF.

This sequence joins TRBV6-2 or TRBV6-3 and TRBJ2-3; TRBD1 or TRBD2 may be the D gene (6 bases each). The CDR3 consists of 16 residues. Germline CDR1 is MNHEY and CDR2 is SVGEGT. The V and J ends lost 0 bases and 5 bases respectively, with 15 bases between them. This CDR3 reads CASSYSDMAGQDTQYF. The CDR3 DNA reads as TGTGCCAGCAGTTACTCCGACATGGCGGGACAAGATACGCAGTATTTT.

The count of this clone is one. The chain links TRBV4-1 to TRBJ1-6; possibly TRBD1 for D (6 bases). Germline CDR1 is MGHRA and CDR2 is YSYEKL. The CDR3 sequence is 19 residues long. Between the trimmed V and J ends, which lost 4 bases and 0 bases, there was a span of 19 bases. CDR3 nucleotides: TGCGCCAGCAGCCGAGACGACGGACAGTCGAGCTCCTATAATTCACCCCTCCACTTT. Translated, it gives CASSRDDGQSSSYNSPLHF.

The V gene is TRBV6-5, the J gene TRBJ2-5; 12 nucleotides align to TRBD2. The CDR3 spans 15 residues. With V trimmed by 4 bases and J by 5 bases, 5 bases remained unmatched. Germline V gene sequence: CDR1 MNHEY, CDR2 SVGAGI. CDR3 in DNA: TGTGCCAGCAGTTTTCTAGCGGGAGGGCGGGAGACCCAGTACTTC. Encoded protein: CASSFLAGGRETQYF.

The chain joins TRBV2 to TRBJ1-1; 9 positions agree with TRBD1. The CDR3 loop spans 13 amino acids. Germline lookup yields CDR1 SNHLY and CDR2 FYNNEI. V shed 6 bases, J shed 8 bases, and the junction held 7 bases outside the gene matches. CDR3 DNA sequence: TGTGCCAGCAGCCCCGGGACAGGGCTAGAAGCTTTCTTT. Translated: CASSPGTGLEAFF.

The chain recombines TRBV11-2 with TRBJ1-4; 9 nucleotides line up with TRBD1. The CDR3 has 18 amino acids. V shed 0 bases and J 7 bases; nucleotides not matched to a gene: 12. Germline values: CDR1 SGHAT, CDR2 FQNNGV. This CDR3 reads CASSLDWITGTGIEKLFF. The CDR3 DNA reads as TGTGCCAGCAGCTTAGATTGGATAACCGGGACAGGGATTGAAAAACTGTTTTTT.

This clone was observed a handful of times. This chain connects TRBV4-1 to TRBJ2-7; D is unclear. The germline V gene has CDR1 MGHRA and CDR2 YSYEKL. The CDR3 is made up of 15 amino acids. The germline V and J ends were trimmed by 0 bases and 2 bases, with 11 bases remaining between them. The CDR3: CASSQDERTPYEQYF. Written as DNA, the CDR3 is TGCGCCAGCAGCCAAGATGAAAGGACCCCCTACGAGCAGTACTTC.

The genes are TRBV7-6 and TRBJ1-3; a possible D gene is TRBD1 (5 bases). CDR1 and CDR2 from the germline V gene are SGHVS and FNYEAQ. The V end lost 3 bases, the J end lost 0 bases, and 9 bases lay between the germline ends. The CDR3 extends over 15 amino acids. The CDR3 bases are TGTGCCAGCAGCTTGGGACCGAGCTCTGGAAACACCATATATTTT. It translates to CASSLGPSSGNTIYF.